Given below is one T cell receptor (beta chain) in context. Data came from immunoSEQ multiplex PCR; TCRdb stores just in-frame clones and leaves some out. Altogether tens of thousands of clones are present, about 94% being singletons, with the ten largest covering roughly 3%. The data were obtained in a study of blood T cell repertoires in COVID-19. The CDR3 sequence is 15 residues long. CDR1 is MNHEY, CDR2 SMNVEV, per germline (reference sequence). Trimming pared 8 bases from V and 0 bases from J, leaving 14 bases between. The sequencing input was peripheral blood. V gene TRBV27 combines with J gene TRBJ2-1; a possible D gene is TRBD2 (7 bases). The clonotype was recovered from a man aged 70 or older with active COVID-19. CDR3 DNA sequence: TGTGCCAGCGGGGGGGCTCAGAGCTCCTACAATGAGCAGTTCTTC. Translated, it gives CASGGAQSSYNEQFF.